The 30 T cell receptor beta chains below were found in one sample sequenced in a study of T cells in Graves' hyperthyroidism and ophthalmopathy. Regions amplified from RNA transcripts were the TCR beta CDR3 regions. HTBI primers were the set used in a first-round RT-PCR of the TCR CDR3. TCRdb itself ran the multiplex PCR reads through MiXCR, one entry per CDR3 protein. In the table there are about 360,000 distinct CDR3 sequences, roughly an eighth of which are singletons. The sequenced material came from blood. Receptor source: a woman aged 18-29 years with Graves' hyperthyroidism.

This sequence joins TRBV20-1 and TRBJ1-1, with D unclear. The CDR3 covers 12 residues. Germline CDR1 DFQATT, CDR2 SNEGSKA (reference sequence). In DNA, the CDR3 is TGCACTGTGCCAGAAATGAACACTGAAGCTTTCTTT. It specifies CTVPEMNTEAFF.

This clonotype was observed at least ten times. The gene calls are TRBV12-3 or TRBV12-4 and TRBJ2-5; 8 nucleotides agree with TRBD2. Trimming at V came to 8 bases and at J to 5 bases, leaving 16 bases not matched to a gene. This CDR3 is built from 16 residues. The CDR3 DNA reads TGTGCCAGCGCCTTAGGTAGCGGGGACCCCCAGGAGACCCAGTACTTC. Translation gives CASALGSGDPQETQYF.

The table lists this clonotype with many counts. The V and J genes are TRBV4-3 and TRBJ1-3, with a weak D call TRBD1 (5 bases). From germline, CDR1 is LGHNA and CDR2 YSLEER. With 2 bases removed from V and 6 bases from J, the gap between germline ends came to 8 bases. CDR3 length equals 13 residues. DNA for the CDR3: TGCGCCAGCAGCCAACGAGGGGTAAACACCATATATTTT. It specifies CASSQRGVNTIYF.

The V gene is TRBV7-9, the J gene TRBJ1-3, with 8 bases identical to TRBD1. V shed 6 bases and J 9 bases; nucleotides not matched to a gene: 16. This CDR3 region has 16 residues. CDR1 is SEHNR, CDR2 FQNEAQ, per germline (reference sequence). The CDR3 reads CASSLTPRTGFGTIYF. The CDR3, as DNA: TGTGCCAGCAGTTTAACCCCTCGGACAGGGTTTGGCACCATATATTTT.

In this sample, this clonotype turned up a few times. The chain combines TRBV4-1 with TRBJ2-4, with D perhaps TRBD1 (7 bases). Trimming cost V 3 bases and J 0 bases, with 12 bases left between them. The CDR3 has 16 amino acids. Germline CDR1 MGHRA, CDR2 YSYEKL. The chain's CDR3 is CASSQGGQLAKNIQYF. The CDR3 coding sequence is TGCGCCAGCAGCCAGGGGGGACAGCTAGCCAAAAACATTCAGTACTTC.

Ten or more counts support this clonotype. The chain joins TRBV27 to TRBJ1-5; tentatively, D is TRBD1 (6 bases). The V and J ends lost 4 bases and 6 bases respectively, with 19 bases between them. Germline V gene data show CDR1 as MNHEY and CDR2 as SMNVEV (reference sequence). This CDR3 spans 16 amino acids. The CDR3 protein is CASSSALYRVGQPQHF. The CDR3 DNA follows: TGTGCCAGCAGTTCCGCCCTTTACAGGGTCGGTCAGCCCCAGCATTTT.

This clonotype was counted only a few times. The chain combines TRBV14 with TRBJ2-3; TRBD2 aligns across 12 bases. Trimming at V came to 0 bases and at J to 2 bases, leaving 9 bases not matched to a gene. In germline, CDR1 is SGHDN, CDR2 FVKESK. The CDR3 spans 19 residues. The CDR3 is CASSQDWVTSGGFTDTQYF. In nucleotides, the CDR3 is TGTGCCAGCAGCCAAGATTGGGTAACTAGCGGGGGGTTCACAGATACGCAGTATTTT.

V gene TRBV20-1 combines with J gene TRBJ2-5; D unclear. Germline V gene data show CDR1 as DFQATT and CDR2 as SNEGSKA (reference sequence). Trimming removed 8 bases at V and 1 base at J, with 14 bases between. There are 13 residues in the CDR3. This CDR3 reads CSTRENFQETQYF. CDR3 nucleotides: TGCAGTACCAGAGAGAATTTCCAAGAGACCCAGTACTTC.

The rearrangement joins TRBV24-1 to TRBJ2-1; D perhaps matches TRBD2 (5 bases). The germline V gene encodes CDR1 KGHDR and CDR2 SFDVKD. V was trimmed by 2 bases and J by 0 bases, leaving 10 bases between them. The CDR3 is made up of 16 amino acids. CDR3 protein: CATSDSSINSYNEQFF. CDR3 coding DNA: TGTGCCACCAGTGATTCTAGCATAAACTCCTACAATGAGCAGTTCTTC.

The chain joins TRBV6-5 to TRBJ2-7; D may be TRBD1 (6 bases). The CDR3 consists of 15 residues. Germline V gives CDR1 MNHEY, CDR2 SVGAGI. Trimming left V 2 bases short and J 0 bases short, with 11 bases between. In DNA, the CDR3 is TGTGCCAGCAGTTACAGGGACACCCCCTCCTACGAGCAGTACTTC. This encodes CASSYRDTPSYEQYF.

This clonotype was found many times. The chain joins TRBV6-1 to TRBJ2-1, with TRBD2 matching over 8 bases. This CDR3 contains 15 residues. V shed 5 bases and J 8 bases; nucleotides not matched to a gene: 11. In germline, CDR1 is MNHNS, CDR2 SASEGT. CDR3 nucleotide sequence: TGTGCCAGCAGTTCGGGAGCGGGAGTAACAGATGAGCAGTTCTTC. This encodes CASSSGAGVTDEQFF.

The rearrangement uses TRBV15 and TRBJ2-3, with 12 positions matching TRBD2. Losses at the gene ends were 3 bases for V and 5 bases for J; bases not matched to a gene: 15. The CDR3 is made up of 19 amino acids. Germline CDR1 and CDR2: LNHNV and YYDKDF (reference sequence). The CDR3 reads CATSSPEGNLAGGLDTQYF. In nucleotides, the CDR3 is TGTGCCACCAGCAGCCCTGAAGGAAATCTAGCGGGGGGGCTAGATACGCAGTATTTT.

This clonotype was counted many times. The J gene is TRBJ2-7, the V gene TRBV10-2; 13 positions agree with TRBD2. The CDR3 loop spans 18 amino acids. Germline loops: CDR1 WSHSY, CDR2 SAAADI. V dropped 5 bases and J dropped 3; count of bases not matched to a gene: 13. The CDR3 loop reads CASSPGLAGVFRNYEQYF. As DNA, the CDR3 is TGCGCCAGCAGTCCCGGACTAGCGGGAGTTTTCCGAAACTACGAGCAGTACTTC.

In its sample, this clonotype was seen many times. The chain has TRBV6-1 and TRBJ1-3; D perhaps matches TRBD1 (6 bases). This CDR3 region has 16 residues. Germline CDR1 is MNHNS and CDR2 is SASEGT. The V end lost 5 bases, the J end lost 0 bases, and 14 bases lay between the germline ends. The CDR3 DNA sequence: TGTGCCAGCAGTTATCAGGGGTATGCCTCTGGAAACACCATATATTTT. It codes for CASSYQGYASGNTIYF.

This clonotype was counted between two and nine times. The chain recombines TRBV19 with TRBJ2-2, with D hard to call. The V end was cut by 8 bases, the J end by 5 bases, with 18 bases between. This CDR3 comprises 15 residues. The germline V gene has CDR1 LNHDA and CDR2 SQIVND (reference sequence). The CDR3 reads CASPRFMMGTGELFF. The CDR3 DNA sequence: TGTGCCAGTCCGCGATTCATGATGGGGACCGGGGAGCTGTTTTTT.

This clonotype was picked up a small number of times. V gene TRBV4-1 combines with J gene TRBJ1-5; D perhaps matches TRBD1 (5 bases). The V and J ends lost 4 bases and 3 bases respectively, with 16 bases between them. The V gene's germline CDR1 is MGHRA and CDR2 YSYEKL. This CDR3 comprises 16 residues. In DNA, the CDR3 is TGCGCCAGCAGCCCAACAAGGGGCGGTTTCAATCAGCCCCAGCATTTT. This gives the protein CASSPTRGGFNQPQHF.

V is TRBV5-6 and J is TRBJ2-1; 7 bases are shared with TRBD2. The germline V gene encodes CDR1 SGHDT and CDR2 YYEEEE. The junction had 5 bases not matched to a gene; V was cut back by 1 base and J by 1 base. This CDR3 has 16 residues. CDR3 region: CASSLLAGESYNEQFF. CDR3 sequence (DNA): TGTGCCAGCAGCTTGCTGGCGGGAGAATCCTACAATGAGCAGTTCTTC.

The chain has TRBV5-1 and TRBJ2-3; TRBD2 matches at 13 bases. CDR1 and CDR2 from the germline V gene are SGHRS and YFSETQ. Germline trimming cut 4 bases from V and 5 bases from J; bases unmatched to any gene: 7. This CDR3 has 16 residues. DNA of the CDR3: TGCGCCAGCAGCCGCGGACTAGCGGGAGCCGGAGATACGCAGTATTTT. It is translated as CASSRGLAGAGDTQYF.

This clonotype was recorded a few times. The CDR3 loop reads CASSPLLGRATNEKLFF. DNA of the CDR3: TGTGCCAGCAGCCCCCTTCTAGGGCGAGCAACTAATGAAAAACTGTTTTTT. The V call is TRBV6-1, the J call TRBJ1-4; D remains ambiguous. The germline V and J ends were trimmed by 6 bases and 0 bases, with 17 bases remaining between them. The germline V gene has CDR1 MNHNS and CDR2 SASEGT. There are 17 residues in the CDR3.

This clonotype has more than one count but fewer than ten. The V and J genes are TRBV18 and TRBJ2-7; D call uncertain. The germline V gene has CDR1 KGHSH and CDR2 LQKENI. Trimming cost V 4 bases and J 6 bases, with 16 bases left between them. This CDR3 has 14 amino acids. The CDR3 loop reads CASSQGPTPLEQYF. Here the CDR3 DNA reads TGTGCCAGCTCACAAGGACCTACTCCTCTCGAGCAGTACTTC.

At least ten counts were recorded for this clonotype. The CDR3 is CASSQDMIAGDTQYF. DNA for the CDR3: TGCGCCAGCAGCCAAGATATGATAGCGGGAGATACGCAGTATTTT. The chain links TRBV4-3 to TRBJ2-3; 7 bases agree with TRBD2. V was pared by 0 bases and J by 5 bases, with 5 bases of the junction left unmatched. Per the germline V gene, CDR1 is LGHNA and CDR2 is YSLEER. CDR3 length: 15 amino acids.

This clonotype was counted only a few times. V and J are TRBV29-1 and TRBJ2-1; D may be TRBD1 (6 bases). The CDR3 length is 13 residues. Germline V gives CDR1 SQVTM, CDR2 ANQGSEA. V was trimmed by 6 bases and J by 1 base, leaving 10 bases between them. CDR3 nucleotide sequence: TGCAGCGTCGTGGGGGCTTCCTACAATGAGCAGTTCTTC. It is translated as CSVVGASYNEQFF.

The table lists this clonotype with many counts. The CDR3 bases are TGTGCCAGCAGCCAAGATCTGGGCGGGGAGCTGTTTTTT. It codes for CASSQDLGGELFF. The chain couples TRBV3-1 to TRBJ2-2; D gene ambiguous. CDR3 length: 13 amino acids. V dropped 0 bases and J dropped 7 bases, with 6 bases sitting between them. Germline-derived CDR1 and CDR2 are LGHDT and YNNKEL (reference sequence). The whole variable domain, filled in from reference TRBV3-1 and TRBJ2-2, reads DTAVSQTPKYLVTQMGNDKSIKCEQNLGHDTMYWYKQDSKKFLKIMFSYNNKELIINETVPNRFSPKSPDKAHLNLHINSLELGDSAVYFCASSQDLGGELFFGEGSRLTVL.

This clonotype has just a few counts. The CDR3: CASSIWTSTDTQYF. DNA for the CDR3: TGTGCCAGTAGTATCTGGACAAGCACAGATACGCAGTATTTT. The rearrangement links TRBV19 to TRBJ2-3, with D possibly TRBD1 on 5 matching bases. The CDR3 runs to 14 residues. Germline V gene data show CDR1 as LNHDA and CDR2 as SQIVND (reference sequence). Trimming removed 3 bases at V and 0 bases at J, with 7 bases between.

The V and J genes are TRBV20-1 and TRBJ2-1; the D is unclear. Trimming pared 1 base from V and 12 bases from J, leaving 10 bases between. Germline-derived CDR1 and CDR2 are DFQATT and SNEGSKA (reference sequence). CDR3 size: 11 residues. CDR3 in amino acids: CSARVRHLQFF. The DNA of the CDR3 is TGCAGTGCTAGAGTACGGCACTTGCAGTTCTTC.

In regard to this clonotype: A much larger clone differs by one base, so this may be a read error. The rearrangement joins TRBV7-3 to TRBJ2-5; D remains unclear. Trimming pared 8 bases from V and 7 bases from J, leaving 14 bases between. This CDR3 contains 12 residues. Germline CDR1 is SGHTA and CDR2 is FQGTGA. The CDR3 nucleotides read TGTGCCAGCTCCGAACAAGGCGGGACCCAGTACTTC. It is translated as CASSEQGGTQYF.

The sample holds many counts of this clonotype. The genes are TRBV29-1 and TRBJ2-1; TRBD1 aligns across 11 bases. This CDR3 has 12 residues. Germline-derived CDR1 and CDR2 are SQVTM and ANQGSEA. With 7 bases clipped from V and 6 bases from J, the junction kept 2 bases outside the gene matches. DNA for the CDR3: TGCAGCGCGGGGACAGGGGGCAATGAGCAGTTCTTC. Protein sequence: CSAGTGGNEQFF.

This clonotype was seen at least ten times. V usage is TRBV30 and J usage is TRBJ2-1; 10 bases match TRBD1. The CDR3 length is 15 residues. The germline gives CDR1 GTSNPN, CDR2 SVGIG (reference sequence). V shed 7 bases and J 4 bases; nucleotides not matched to a gene: 10. The CDR3 nucleotides are TGTGCCTTCTCTCTAGGGACAGGGGTATACAATGAGCAGTTCTTC. This translates into CAFSLGTGVYNEQFF.

This clonotype was detected ten times or more. This chain joins TRBV7-2 and TRBJ1-3; a weak D match, TRBD1 (6 bases). Germline V gives CDR1 SGHTA, CDR2 FQGNSA. V shed 4 bases and J shed 3 bases, with 13 bases lying between them. The CDR3 consists of 15 residues. CDR3 in amino acids: CASSSTGRGGNTIYF. CDR3 in DNA: TGTGCCAGCAGCTCGACAGGCAGGGGTGGAAACACCATATATTTT.

This clonotype has a handful of counts. The V call is TRBV4-2, the J call TRBJ2-7; 8 bases line up with TRBD2. Germline CDR1 LGHNA, CDR2 YNFKEQ. J was trimmed by 7 bases and V by 0 bases; bases with no gene match: 11. This CDR3 is 16 amino acids long. CDR3 in DNA: TGTGCCAGCAGCCAAGATTTGAGCGGGGGCAACGGGGAGCAGTACTTC. Its translation is CASSQDLSGGNGEQYF.